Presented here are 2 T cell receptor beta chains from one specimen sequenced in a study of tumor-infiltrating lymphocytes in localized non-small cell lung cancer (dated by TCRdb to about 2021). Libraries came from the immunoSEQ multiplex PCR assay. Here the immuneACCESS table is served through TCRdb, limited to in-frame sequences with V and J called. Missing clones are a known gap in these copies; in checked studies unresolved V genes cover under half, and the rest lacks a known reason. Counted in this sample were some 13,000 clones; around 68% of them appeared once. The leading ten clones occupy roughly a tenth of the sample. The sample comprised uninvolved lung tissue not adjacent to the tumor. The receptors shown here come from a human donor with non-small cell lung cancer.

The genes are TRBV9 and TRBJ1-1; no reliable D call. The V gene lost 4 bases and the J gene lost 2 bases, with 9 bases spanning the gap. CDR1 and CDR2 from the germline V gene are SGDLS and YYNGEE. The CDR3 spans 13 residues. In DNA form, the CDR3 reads TGTGCCAGCAGCCCAGGACTAAACACTGAAGCTTTCTTT. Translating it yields CASSPGLNTEAFF.

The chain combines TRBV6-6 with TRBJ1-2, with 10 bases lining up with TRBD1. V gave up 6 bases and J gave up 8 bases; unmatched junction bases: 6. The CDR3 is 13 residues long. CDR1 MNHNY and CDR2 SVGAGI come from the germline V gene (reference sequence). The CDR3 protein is CASSRQGAGGYTF. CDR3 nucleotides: TGTGCCAGCAGCAGACAGGGGGCGGGAGGCTACACCTTC.